The TCR beta chain described here comes from a study of monozygotic twins with inflammatory bowel disease (dated by TCRdb to the late 2010s). Study-level background: In total, about 30 monozygotic twin pairs made up the full study: 19 Danish pairs, all IBD-discordant, plus nine German pairs, of which four were IBD-concordant and five were IBD-discordant. Within discordant pairs, disease-associated traits were sought mainly by comparing IBD patients with their genetically identical healthy co-twins. Each individual had, on average, about 151 000 unique TCRalpha sequences and 181 000 unique TCRbeta sequences available for analysis.

About this clonotype itself: Its antigen specificity is not known.

Overall results and qualifications from the work: Repertoire similarity did not differ between concordant and discordant twins, possibly due to limited statistical power. No single strong signal or clonotype linked to IBD turned up in the results, so the idea that one exists was not supported. Because patients received different immunosuppressive treatments, the repertoires may have picked up extra background noise and variability between individuals. Distinction between different T cell subtypes could not be achieved in the analysis. IBD patients shared fewer clonotypes with other individuals than healthy twins did, most markedly in patients showing signs of disease activity. Measured by the inverse Simpson index, TCRbeta repertoire diversity was lower in IBD patients than in their healthy co-twins.

Library construction relied on 5' RACE. The input for every TCR library was around 3,600 ng of total RNA. cDNA was synthesized with SMARTScribe reverse transcriptase in eight separate reactions per sample. During cDNA synthesis, template switching was used to introduce unique molecular identifiers that contained a 6-nucleotide sample barcode. Amplification of TCRalpha and TCRbeta cDNA involved two nested PCRs of 16 and 9 cycles, and each PCR was followed by bead purification. Before amplification, the cDNA was treated with uracil DNA-glycosylase and purified using the QIAquick PCR purification kit. The second PCR added Illumina TruSeq-compatible adapters along with sample-specific barcodes. Library quality and concentration were assessed using TapeStation and Qubit, and about 5 ng of each library was pooled. Sequencing of the pooled libraries was done on an Illumina HiSeq2500 single-index Rapid Run using custom sequencing primers and 2 x 100 bp reads. In the original analysis: PCR and sequencing errors were corrected by UMI-based consensus assembly using MiGEC version 1.2.6. MiXCR version 2.1.1 was used for V(D)J alignment, clonotype assembly and CDR3 extraction. Gene usage, clonotype sharing and MAIT/NKT TCR abundance were normalised by analysing the top 1000, 10 000 and 20 000 clonotypes per sample. After downsampling to 27 000 UMIs, diversity was calculated as the inverse Simpson index using the vegan R package. Statistical testing used paired Mann-Whitney U tests on the discordant twin pairs and applied Benjamini-Hochberg correction for multiple testing. Following reprocessing of the reads by TCRdb, the data hold one row per CDR3 protein sequence and no DNA is available. It is TCRdb's table, rather than the study itself, that gives the V and J calls and clone size. This specimen's table enumerates hundreds of thousands of distinct CDR3 sequences. The ten largest clones take up 5.6% of the sample.

The CDR3 starts with the cysteine, ends with the phenylalanine, and has 15 residues. No DNA accompanies this entry. CDR1 and CDR2 are read off the germline V gene as SGHVS and FQNEAQ. A roughly 2.5 ml peripheral blood sample was drawn into PAXgene tubes per donor and stored at -80°C. Total RNA was isolated from whole blood with the PAXgene blood miRNA kit on an automated QIAcube, without T cell sorting. Peripheral blood from monozygotic twin pairs concordant or discordant for inflammatory bowel disease was subjected to deep TCRalpha and TCRbeta repertoire profiling with unique molecular barcoding. For every twin pair, smoking habits were documented, and each individual was categorised as a current, former or never smoker.

The chain links TRBV7-8 with TRBJ2-7; TCRdb picks TRBD1, but there is no DNA to check that call. The source material was blood. This TCR derives from a human donor with ulcerative colitis or Crohn's disease, or a healthy co-twin of an affected twin (not recorded which). The CDR3 corresponds to CASSQRRTGGYEQYF.